The entry that follows covers one T cell receptor (beta chain) sequence. These data are taken from a study of blood T cell repertoires in COVID-19. This CDR3 comprises 19 residues. Profiled with immunoSEQ multiplex PCR; TCRdb holds only in-frame clones, not every one. The repertoire includes under 35,000 clones, around 93% of them detected once, and under 6% sits in the top ten. The TCR originated in a human donor in a cohort sampled during active COVID-19. V usage is TRBV21-1 and J usage is TRBJ2-2; the table calls TRBD1, which could not be checked here. TRBV21-1 is a pseudogene locus. The sequencing sample was made of peripheral blood. CDR3 residues: CASSIAPGQGAANTGELFF. The CDR3 DNA follows: TGTGCCAGCAGCATTGCCCCGGGACAGGGGGCTGCGAACACCGGGGAGCTGTTTTTT.